This T cell receptor beta chain was identified in a study of shared clonotypes between healthy human individuals. Background on the study: A donor's plate count was three for CD4 naive and three for CD4 memory; CD8 naive had two and CD8 memory one.

The study's findings and limits: The small donor group covered limited genetic and exposure diversity.

Measured with immunoSEQ multiplex PCR; TCRdb has only the in-frame clones, and not every one. The data hold approximately 810,000 clones, with 80% to 95% observed a single time. As regards this clone: Its antigen is currently unknown.

Naive CD8 cells lacked CD45RO and underwent positive selection for CCR7, leaving out terminally differentiated effector memory CD45RA+ cells. This TCR derives from a man aged 30 to 39 in good health. The source material was naive CD8+ T cells sorted from blood.

CDR3 protein: CASSAPLQETQYF. In nucleotides, the CDR3 is TGTGCCAGCAGCGCCCCCCTTCAAGAGACCCAGTACTTC. The J gene is TRBJ2-5, the V gene TRBV7-2; no clear D gene. V was cut by 5 bases and J by 2 bases, with 9 bases left in between. The CDR3 covers 13 residues. The germline gives CDR1 SGHTA, CDR2 FQGNSA. Drawing the rest from reference TRBV7-2 and TRBJ2-5, the complete variable domain is GAGVSQSPSNKVTEKGKDVELRCDPISGHTALYWYRQSLGQGLEFLIYFQGNSAPDKSGLPSDRFSAERTGGSVSTLTIQRTQQEDSAVYLCASSAPLQETQYFGPGTRLLVL.